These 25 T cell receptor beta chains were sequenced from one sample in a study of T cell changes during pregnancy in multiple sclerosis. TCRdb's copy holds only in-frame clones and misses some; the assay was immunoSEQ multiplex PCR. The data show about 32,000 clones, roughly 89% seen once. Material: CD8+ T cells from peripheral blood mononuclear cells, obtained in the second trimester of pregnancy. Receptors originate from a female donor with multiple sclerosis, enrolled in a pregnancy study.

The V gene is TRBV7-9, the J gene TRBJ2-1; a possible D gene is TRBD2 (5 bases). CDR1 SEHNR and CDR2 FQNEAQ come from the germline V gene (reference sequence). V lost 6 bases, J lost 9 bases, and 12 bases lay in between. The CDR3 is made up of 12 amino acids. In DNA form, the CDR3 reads TGTGCCAGCAGGTTGGTGGGAGCTGAGCAGTTCTTC. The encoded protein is CASRLVGAEQFF.

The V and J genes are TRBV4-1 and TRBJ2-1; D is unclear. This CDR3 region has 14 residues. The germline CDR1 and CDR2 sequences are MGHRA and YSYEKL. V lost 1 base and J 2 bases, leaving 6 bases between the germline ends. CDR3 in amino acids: CASSQVTAYNEQFF. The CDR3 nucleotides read TGCGCCAGCAGCCAAGTAACAGCCTACAATGAGCAGTTCTTC.

The CDR3 nucleotides are TGTGCAAGTCGCACCCCCCCAAGCGGGAAGGATTGGCCCCAAGAGACCCAGTACTTC. This sequence encodes CASRTPPSGKDWPQETQYF. V and J are TRBV12-2 and TRBJ2-5; TRBD2 is taken as the D call from the table, unchecked against the DNA. TRBV12-2 is termed a pseudogene. The CDR3 has 19 amino acids.

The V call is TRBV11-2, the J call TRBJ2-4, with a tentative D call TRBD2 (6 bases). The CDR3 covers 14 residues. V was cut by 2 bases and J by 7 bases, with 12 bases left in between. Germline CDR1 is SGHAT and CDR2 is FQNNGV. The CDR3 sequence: CASSLQFTSNIQYF. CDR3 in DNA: TGTGCCAGCAGCTTACAATTTACTAGCAACATTCAGTACTTC.

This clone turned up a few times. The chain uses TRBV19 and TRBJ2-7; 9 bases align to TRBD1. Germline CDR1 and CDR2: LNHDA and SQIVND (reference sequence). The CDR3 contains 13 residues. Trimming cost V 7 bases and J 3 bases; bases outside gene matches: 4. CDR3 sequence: CASMGQGHYEQYF. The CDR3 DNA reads TGTGCCAGTATGGGACAGGGCCACTACGAGCAGTACTTC.

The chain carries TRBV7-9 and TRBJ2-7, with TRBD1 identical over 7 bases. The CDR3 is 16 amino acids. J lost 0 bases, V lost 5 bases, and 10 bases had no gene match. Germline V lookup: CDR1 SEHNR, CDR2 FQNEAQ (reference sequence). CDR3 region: CASSPHRGFSSYEQYF. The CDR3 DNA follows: TGTGCCAGCAGCCCACACAGGGGCTTTAGCTCCTACGAGCAGTACTTC. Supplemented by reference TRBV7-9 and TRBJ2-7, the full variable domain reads DTGVSQNPRHKITKRGQNVTFRCDPISEHNRLYWYRQTLGQGPEFLTYFQNEAQLEKSRLLSDRFSAERPKGSFSTLEIQRTEQGDSAMYLCASSPHRGFSSYEQYFGPGTRLTVT.

The CDR3 reads CSVAGVGGELFF. CDR3 nucleotides: TGCAGCGTTGCAGGGGTTGGCGGGGAGCTGTTTTTT. This sequence joins TRBV29-1 and TRBJ2-2, with a tentative D call TRBD1 (6 bases). The germline CDR1 and CDR2 sequences are SQVTM and ANQGSEA. Between the trimmed V and J ends, which lost 4 bases and 7 bases, there was a span of 10 bases. The CDR3 totals 12 residues.

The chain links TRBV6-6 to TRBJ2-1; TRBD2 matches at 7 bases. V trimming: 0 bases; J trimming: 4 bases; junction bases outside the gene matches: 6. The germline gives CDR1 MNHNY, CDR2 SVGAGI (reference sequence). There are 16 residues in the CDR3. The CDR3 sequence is CASSYSPAGPYNEQFF. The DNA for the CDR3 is TGTGCCAGCAGTTACTCGCCAGCGGGGCCTTACAATGAGCAGTTCTTC.

CDR3 amino acids: CASSTTSSGVNEQFF. The CDR3 DNA sequence: TGTGCCAGTAGTACTACCTCTAGCGGGGTAAATGAGCAGTTCTTC. This chain uses TRBV19 with TRBJ2-1; TRBD2 matches at 9 bases. Germline CDR1 reads LNHDA; CDR2 reads SQIVND (reference sequence). After removal of 4 bases from V and 7 bases from J, the junction contained 8 bases not matched to a gene. The CDR3 spans 15 residues.

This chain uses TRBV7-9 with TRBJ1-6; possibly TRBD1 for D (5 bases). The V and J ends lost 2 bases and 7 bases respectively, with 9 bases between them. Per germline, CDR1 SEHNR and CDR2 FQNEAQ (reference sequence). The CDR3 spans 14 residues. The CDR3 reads CASSLFRENSPLHF. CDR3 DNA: TGTGCCAGCAGCTTATTCAGGGAAAATTCACCCCTCCACTTT. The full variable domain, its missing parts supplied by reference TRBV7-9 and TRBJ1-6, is DTGVSQNPRHKITKRGQNVTFRCDPISEHNRLYWYRQTLGQGPEFLTYFQNEAQLEKSRLLSDRFSAERPKGSFSTLEIQRTEQGDSAMYLCASSLFRENSPLHFGNGTRLTVT.

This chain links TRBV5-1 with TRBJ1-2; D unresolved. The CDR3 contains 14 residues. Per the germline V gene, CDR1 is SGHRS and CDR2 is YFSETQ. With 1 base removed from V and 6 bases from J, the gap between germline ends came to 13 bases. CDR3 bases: TGCGCCAGCAGCTTGTCGGCGGAATCTAATGGCTACACCTTC. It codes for CASSLSAESNGYTF.

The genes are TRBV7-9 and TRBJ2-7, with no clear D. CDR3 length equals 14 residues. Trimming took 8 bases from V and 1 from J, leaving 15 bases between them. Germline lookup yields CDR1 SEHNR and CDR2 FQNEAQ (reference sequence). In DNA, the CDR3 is TGTGCCAGCGCAACGCCCGGCAGGTCCTACGAGCAGTACTTC. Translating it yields CASATPGRSYEQYF.

The DNA for the CDR3 is TGTGCCTGGGGGGGAGGGTTTGAAGGCGAGCAGTACTTC. Protein: CAWGGGFEGEQYF. The V call is TRBV30, the J call TRBJ2-7; 7 bases align to TRBD2. Germline V gives CDR1 GTSNPN, CDR2 SVGIG (reference sequence). V lost 5 bases to trimming and J lost 6 bases; unmatched junction nucleotides: 10. The CDR3 is 13 residues long. The whole variable domain, filled in from reference TRBV30 and TRBJ2-7, reads SQTIHQWPATLVQPVGSPLSLECTVEGTSNPNLYWYRQAAGRGLQLLFYSVGIGQISSEVPQNLSASRPQDRQFILSSKKLLLSDSGFYLCAWGGGFEGEQYFGPGTRLTVT.

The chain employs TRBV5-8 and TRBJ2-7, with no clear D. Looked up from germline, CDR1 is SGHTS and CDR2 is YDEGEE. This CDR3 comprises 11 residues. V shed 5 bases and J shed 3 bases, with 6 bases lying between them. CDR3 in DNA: TGTGCCAGCAGTCCCCGCTACGAGCAGTACTTC. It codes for CASSPRYEQYF.

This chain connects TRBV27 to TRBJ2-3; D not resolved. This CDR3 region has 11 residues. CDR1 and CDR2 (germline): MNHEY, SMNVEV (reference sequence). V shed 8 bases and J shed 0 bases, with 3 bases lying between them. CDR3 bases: TGTGCCAGCTTAAGCACAGATACGCAGTATTTT. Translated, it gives CASLSTDTQYF.

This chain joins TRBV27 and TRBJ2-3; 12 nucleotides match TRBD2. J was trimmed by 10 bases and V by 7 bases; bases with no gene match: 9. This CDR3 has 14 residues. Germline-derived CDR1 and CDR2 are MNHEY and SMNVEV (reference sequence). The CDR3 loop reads CASMGGLAGTPQYF. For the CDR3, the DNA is TGTGCCAGCATGGGTGGACTAGCGGGAACTCCGCAGTATTTT.

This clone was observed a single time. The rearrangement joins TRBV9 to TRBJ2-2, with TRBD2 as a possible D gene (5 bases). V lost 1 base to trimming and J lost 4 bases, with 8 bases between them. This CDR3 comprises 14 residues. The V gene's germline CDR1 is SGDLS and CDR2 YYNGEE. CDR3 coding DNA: TGTGCCAGCAGCGTATCGGGAATCACCGGGGAGCTGTTTTTT. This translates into CASSVSGITGELFF.

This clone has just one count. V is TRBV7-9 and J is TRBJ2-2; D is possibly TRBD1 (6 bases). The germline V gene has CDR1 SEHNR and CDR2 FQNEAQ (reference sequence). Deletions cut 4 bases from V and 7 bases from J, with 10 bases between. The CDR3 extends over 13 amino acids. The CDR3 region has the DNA TGTGCCAGCAGCTATCAGGGGAACGGGGAGCTGTTTTTT. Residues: CASSYQGNGELFF.

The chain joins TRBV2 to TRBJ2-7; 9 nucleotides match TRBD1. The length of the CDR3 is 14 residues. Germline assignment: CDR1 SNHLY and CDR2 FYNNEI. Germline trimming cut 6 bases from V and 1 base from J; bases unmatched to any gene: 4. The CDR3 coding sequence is TGTGCCAGCAGAACCGGGACAGGGTCCTACGAGCAGTACTTC. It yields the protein CASRTGTGSYEQYF.

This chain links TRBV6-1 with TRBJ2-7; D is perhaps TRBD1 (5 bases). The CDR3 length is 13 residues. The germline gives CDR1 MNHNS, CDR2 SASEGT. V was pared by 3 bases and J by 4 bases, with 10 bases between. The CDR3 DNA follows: TGTGCCAGCAGTGAGATCGCAGGGTACGAGCAGTACTTC. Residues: CASSEIAGYEQYF.

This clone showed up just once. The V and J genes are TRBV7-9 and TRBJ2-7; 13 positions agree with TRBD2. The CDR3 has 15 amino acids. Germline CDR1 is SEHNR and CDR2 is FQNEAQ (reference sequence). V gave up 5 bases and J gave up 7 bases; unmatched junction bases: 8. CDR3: CASSTTSGRLEEQYF. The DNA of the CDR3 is TGTGCCAGCAGCACGACTAGCGGGAGGTTGGAGGAGCAGTACTTC.

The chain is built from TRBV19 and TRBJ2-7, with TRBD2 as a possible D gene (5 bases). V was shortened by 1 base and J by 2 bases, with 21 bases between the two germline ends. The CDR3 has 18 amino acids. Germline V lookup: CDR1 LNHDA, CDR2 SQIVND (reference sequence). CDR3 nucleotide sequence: TGTGCCAGTAGTATAGGTAGTGATTATTGGGAGAAGACCTACGAGCAGTACTTC. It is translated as CASSIGSDYWEKTYEQYF. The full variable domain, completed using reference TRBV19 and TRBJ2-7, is DGGITQSPKYLFRKEGQNVTLSCEQNLNHDAMYWYRQDPGQGLRLIYYSQIVNDFQKGDIAEGYSVSREKKESFPLTVTSAQKNPTAFYLCASSIGSDYWEKTYEQYFGPGTRLTVT.

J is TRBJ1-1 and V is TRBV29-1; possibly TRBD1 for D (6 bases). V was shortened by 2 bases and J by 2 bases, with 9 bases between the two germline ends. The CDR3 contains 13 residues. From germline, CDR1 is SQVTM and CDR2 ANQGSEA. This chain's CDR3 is CSVEQGFNTEAFF. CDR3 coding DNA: TGCAGCGTTGAACAGGGGTTCAACACTGAAGCTTTCTTT.

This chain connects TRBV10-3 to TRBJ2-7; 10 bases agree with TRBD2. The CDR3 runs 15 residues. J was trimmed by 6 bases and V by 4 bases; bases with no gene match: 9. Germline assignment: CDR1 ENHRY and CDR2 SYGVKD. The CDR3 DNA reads TGTGCCATCAGTGTAGGACTAGCGGAAGATCTCGAGCAGTACTTC. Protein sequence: CAISVGLAEDLEQYF.

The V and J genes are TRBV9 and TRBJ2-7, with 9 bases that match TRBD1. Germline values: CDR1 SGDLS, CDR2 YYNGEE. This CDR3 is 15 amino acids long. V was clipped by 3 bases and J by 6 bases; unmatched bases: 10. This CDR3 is CASSASPGQGTEQYF. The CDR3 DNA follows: TGTGCCAGCAGCGCCTCGCCGGGACAGGGTACCGAGCAGTACTTC. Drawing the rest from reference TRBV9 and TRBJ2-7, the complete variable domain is DSGVTQTPKHLITATGQRVTLRCSPRSGDLSVYWYQQSLDQGLQFLIQYYNGEERAKGNILERFSAQQFPDLHSELNLSSLELGDSALYFCASSASPGQGTEQYFGPGTRLTVT.